One and the same sample provided the 19 T cell receptor beta chains below, sequenced in a study of radiotherapy plus CTLA-4 blockade in lung cancer. TCRdb's copy holds only in-frame clones and misses some; the assay was immunoSEQ multiplex PCR. The repertoire holds around 82,000 clones, with more than 80% as singletons. Source: peripheral blood, taken from a patient treated with radiotherapy plus ipilimumab. The source of these receptors is a human donor with non-small cell lung cancer who had stable disease on radiotherapy plus ipilimumab.

The V call is TRBV7-2, the J call TRBJ2-3; the D gene could be TRBD1 or TRBD2 (5 bases each). Trimming cost V 2 bases and J 4 bases, with 7 bases left between them. The CDR3 covers 13 residues. Germline V lookup: CDR1 SGHTA, CDR2 FQGNSA. The CDR3 DNA follows: TGTGCCAGCAGCTTAAGGGGAGCAGATACGCAGTATTTT. Protein product: CASSLRGADTQYF.

DNA of the CDR3: TGTGCCAGCAGCTTCCCTGACACCGGGGAGCTGTTTTTT. This sequence encodes CASSFPDTGELFF. The chain recombines TRBV11-2 with TRBJ2-2, with D unresolved. Germline values: CDR1 SGHAT, CDR2 FQNNGV. CDR3 size: 13 residues. Trimming pared 3 bases from V and 3 bases from J, leaving 5 bases between. Variable domain in full (rest from reference TRBV11-2 and TRBJ2-2): EAGVAQSPRYKIIEKRQSVAFWCNPISGHATLYWYQQILGQGPKLLIQFQNNGVVDDSQLPKDRFSAERLKGVDSTLKIQPAKLEDSAVYLCASSFPDTGELFFGEGSRLTVL.

In its sample, this clone was seen once. V gene TRBV18 combines with J gene TRBJ2-7, with TRBD1 matching over 8 bases. Per the germline V gene, CDR1 is KGHSH and CDR2 is LQKENI. The CDR3 consists of 15 residues. Trimming at V came to 4 bases and at J to 2 bases, leaving 7 bases not matched to a gene. The chain's CDR3 is CASSLLGQGPYEQYF. The DNA of the CDR3 is TGTGCCAGCTCACTCCTCGGACAGGGCCCCTACGAGCAGTACTTC.

This sequence joins TRBV9 and TRBJ2-2; D possibly uses TRBD1 or TRBD2 (6 bases each). Germline V CDR1 and CDR2: SGDLS, YYNGEE. The CDR3 contains 19 residues. V lost 0 bases and J 5 bases, leaving 23 bases between the germline ends. CDR3 DNA: TGTGCCAGCAGCGTAGGCTCCAGTCTTTACCGAGGGGGGACCGGGGAGCTGTTTTTT. Its protein is CASSVGSSLYRGGTGELFF.

The count of this clone is one. This CDR3 fails to terminate in the conserved phenylalanine or tryptophan, so it likely reflects a read error. The DNA is left out, because the CDR3 cannot be placed on it with certainty; the CDR3 is given as TCRdb lists it. The chain employs TRBV6-6 and TRBJ1-4. Per germline, CDR1 MNHNY and CDR2 SVGAGI (reference sequence). The CDR3 length is 9 residues, termini included. CDR3 in amino acids: CASNPRGSI.

The V call is TRBV18, the J call TRBJ2-7; TRBD2 agrees at 16 bases. With 0 bases clipped from V and 6 bases from J, the junction kept 5 bases outside the gene matches. Germline V gene lookup returns CDR1 KGHSH and CDR2 LQKENI. The CDR3 loop spans 17 amino acids. The CDR3 loop is CASSPPTGTSGGGEQYF. The CDR3 DNA reads as TGTGCCAGCTCACCACCTACCGGGACTAGCGGGGGGGGCGAGCAGTACTTC.

The V call is TRBV5-1, the J call TRBJ1-1, with a tentative D call TRBD1 (6 bases). The CDR3 loop spans 14 amino acids. The V gene's germline CDR1 is SGHRS and CDR2 YFSETQ. V was pared by 5 bases and J by 3 bases, with 14 bases between. In nucleotides, the CDR3 is TGCGCCAGCAGAAGGACAGTTGCCGACACTGAAGCTTTCTTT. This sequence encodes CASRRTVADTEAFF.

The rearrangement uses TRBV2 and TRBJ2-3, with D possibly being TRBD1 or TRBD2 (5 bases each). Trimming removed 8 bases from V and 7 bases from J, with 19 bases in between. The germline V gene encodes CDR1 SNHLY and CDR2 FYNNEI. The CDR3 runs 14 residues. CDR3 DNA sequence: TGTGCCAGCGGTGCGGATACCGGGGCGAATACGCAGTATTTT. Protein product: CASGADTGANTQYF.

The rearrangement links TRBV28 to TRBJ1-6; TRBD1 aligns across 8 bases. Looked up from germline, CDR1 is MDHEN and CDR2 is SYDVKM. This CDR3 is built from 15 residues. V lost 5 bases to trimming and J lost 9 bases; unmatched junction nucleotides: 9. CDR3 loop: CASSRNRGSGSPLHF. As DNA, the CDR3 is TGTGCCAGCAGTCGAAACAGGGGGTCTGGTTCACCCCTCCACTTT. Combining the CDR3 with reference TRBV28 and TRBJ1-6 gives the whole variable domain DVKVTQSSRYLVKRTGEKVFLECVQDMDHENMFWYRQDPGLGLRLIYFSYDVKMKEKGDIPEGYSVSREKKERFSLILESASTNQTSMYLCASSRNRGSGSPLHFGNGTRLTVT.

This chain links TRBV9 with TRBJ2-7; TRBD2 matches at 8 bases. The CDR3 is 17 amino acids. Germline CDR1 is SGDLS and CDR2 is YYNGEE. V was pared by 0 bases and J by 3 bases, with 11 bases of the junction left unmatched. The CDR3 DNA reads as TGTGCCAGCAGCGTAGATGGAGGTAGCGGGGATCTCTACGAGCAGTACTTC. Residues: CASSVDGGSGDLYEQYF.

The chain joins TRBV29-1 to TRBJ2-3; D uncertain. The germline CDR1 and CDR2 sequences are SQVTM and ANQGSEA. The CDR3 is 12 amino acids. The V end lost 5 bases, the J end lost 0 bases, and 6 bases lay between the germline ends. The DNA of the CDR3 is TGCAGCGTTTTTGCTAGCACAGATACGCAGTATTTT. Amino acid sequence: CSVFASTDTQYF.

This sequence joins TRBV28 and TRBJ2-7, with D unclear. From germline, CDR1 is MDHEN and CDR2 SYDVKM. The V end lost 7 bases, the J end lost 2 bases, and 18 bases lay between the germline ends. The CDR3 is made up of 15 amino acids. CDR3 loop: CASTKWRNLPYEQYF. Written as DNA, the CDR3 is TGTGCCAGCACCAAGTGGCGGAACTTACCCTACGAGCAGTACTTC.

This clone was counted a single time. J is TRBJ2-1 and V is TRBV7-7; TRBD1 matches 7 bases. Trimming at V came to 2 bases and at J to 8 bases, leaving 6 bases not matched to a gene. This CDR3 is built from 14 residues. The germline gives CDR1 SSHAT, CDR2 FNYEAQ (reference sequence). The DNA for the CDR3 is TGTGCCAGCAGCTTAAAGGACAGGCCCCATGAGCAGTTCTTC. Amino acid sequence: CASSLKDRPHEQFF.

V and J are TRBV5-1 and TRBJ2-3; D uncertain. Trimming left V 1 base short and J 5 bases short, with 5 bases between. Germline V gene sequence: CDR1 SGHRS, CDR2 YFSETQ. There are 12 residues in the CDR3. The CDR3 loop reads CASSLFVDTQYF. The CDR3 region has the DNA TGCGCCAGCAGCTTGTTTGTAGATACGCAGTATTTT.

About this clone: One end of the junction fails to match germline, which may point to a read error. The chain joins TRBV19 to TRBJ2-4; D gene unclear. From germline, CDR1 is LNHDA and CDR2 SQIVND (reference sequence). This CDR3 has 15 amino acids. This CDR3 reads CASSIDQRIKNIQDF. The CDR3 bases are TGTGCCAGTAGTATAGATCAGAGGATAAAGAACATTCAGGACTTC.

The chain employs TRBV15 and TRBJ2-2; D unclear. Trimming removed 0 bases from V and 7 bases from J, with 3 bases in between. This CDR3 is 12 amino acids long. The germline CDR1 and CDR2 sequences are LNHNV and YYDKDF (reference sequence). The CDR3 bases are TGTGCCACCAGCAGAGAGATCGGGGAGCTGTTTTTT. Amino acid sequence: CATSREIGELFF. The full variable domain, in which reference TRBV15 and TRBJ2-2 provide the parts outside the CDR3, is DAMVIQNPRYQVTQFGKPVTLSCSQTLNHNVMYWYQQKSSQAPKLLFHYYDKDFNNEADTPDNFQSRRPNTSFCFLDIRSPGLGDTAMYLCATSREIGELFFGEGSRLTVL.

J is TRBJ1-5 and V is TRBV11-2; D is undetermined. CDR3 length equals 13 residues. Germline loops: CDR1 SGHAT, CDR2 FQNNGV. Trimming cost V 0 bases and J 7 bases, with 7 bases left between them. CDR3 nucleotide sequence: TGTGCCAGCAGCTTAGATCAAGGACAGCCCCAGCATTTT. Its protein product is CASSLDQGQPQHF.

This CDR3 reads CASSFRGRGETQYF. As DNA, the CDR3 is TGCGCCAGCAGCTTCAGGGGGAGAGGGGAGACCCAGTACTTC. V is TRBV5-1 and J is TRBJ2-5, with 7 bases identical to TRBD1. Trimming took 2 bases from V and 5 from J; bases not matched to a gene: 6. The CDR3 spans 14 residues. From germline, CDR1 is SGHRS and CDR2 YFSETQ. The full variable domain, its missing parts supplied by reference TRBV5-1 and TRBJ2-5, is KAGVTQTPRYLIKTRGQQVTLSCSPISGHRSVSWYQQTPGQGLQFLFEYFSETQRNKGNFPGRFSGRQFSNSRSEMNVSTLELGDSALYLCASSFRGRGETQYFGPGTRLLVL.

The gene calls are TRBV29-1 and TRBJ1-1; D remains unclear. Germline CDR1 reads SQVTM; CDR2 reads ANQGSEA. V was pared by 4 bases and J by 2 bases, with 5 bases between. This CDR3 is 11 amino acids long. CDR3 amino acids: CSVAVNTEAFF. Written as DNA, the CDR3 is TGCAGCGTTGCGGTTAACACTGAAGCTTTCTTT.